This passage covers 32 T cell receptor beta chains from one sample sequenced in a study of blood T cells in healthy people across ages. The second PCR ran about 6 to 11 cycles with a sample-barcoded 5' primer and J-beta primers. TCRdb recomputed calls from the 5' RACE reads with MiXCR, one row per CDR3 protein. This sample has 1.5 million to 2 million distinct CDR3 sequences, with 28% found just once. Input material: blood. The receptor source for this set is a woman aged 25 to 39 in good health.

Remarks on this clonotype: Possible read error: a much larger clone is one base away. The chain links TRBV5-1 to TRBJ2-1; the match to TRBD1 covers 9 bases. The CDR3 covers 15 residues. From germline, CDR1 is SGHRS and CDR2 YFSETQ. As DNA, the CDR3 is TGCGTCAGCAGCTTCGGACAGGGGTTAAGGGTTGAGCAGTTCTTC. This translates into CVSSFGQGLRVEQFF. The variable domain in full, completed from reference TRBV5-1 and TRBJ2-1, reads KAGVTQTPRYLIKTRGQQVTLSCSPISGHRSVSWYQQTPGQGLQFLFEYFSETQRNKGNFPGRFSGRQFSNSRSEMNVSTLELGDSALYLCVSSFGQGLRVEQFFGPGTRLTVL.

The chain links TRBV7-2 to TRBJ2-1; 10 bases agree with TRBD1. With the DNA end fitting TRBJ2-7 better, the J assignment may be wrong. This CDR3 region has 16 residues. The germline CDR1 and CDR2 sequences are SGHTA and FQGNSA. The chain's CDR3 is CASSLARRQGAREQYF. For the CDR3, the DNA is TGTGCCAGCAGCTTAGCGCGGAGACAGGGGGCACGAGAGCAGTACTTC.

A word on this clonotype: A much larger clone differs by one base, so this may be a read error. This rearrangement joins TRBV6-1 to TRBJ2-7; tentative D call: TRBD1 (6 bases). This CDR3 contains 16 residues. Deletions cut 4 bases from V and 5 bases from J, with 21 bases between. Germline values: CDR1 MNHNS, CDR2 SASEGT. CDR3 region: CASSVTAGTRYHEQYF. CDR3 nucleotide sequence: TGTGCCAGCAGTGTAACAGCCGGGACAAGGTACCACGAGCAGTACTTC.

This sequence joins TRBV10-2 and TRBJ1-6; possible D gene TRBD1, 5 bases. Germline-derived CDR1 and CDR2 are WSHSY and SAAADI. V lost 3 bases and J 7 bases, leaving 13 bases between the germline ends. This CDR3 spans 15 amino acids. The chain's CDR3 is CASSETFRENSPLHF. The CDR3 bases are TGCGCCAGCAGTGAAACGTTCAGGGAGAATTCACCCCTCCACTTT.

This clonotype was picked up a small number of times. This rearrangement joins TRBV3-1 to TRBJ2-5; 10 nucleotides align to TRBD2. This CDR3 comprises 16 residues. The trim removed 0 bases at V and 9 bases at J, leaving 10 bases unmatched. The germline gives CDR1 LGHDT, CDR2 YNNKEL (reference sequence). The CDR3 here is CASSQDVAGGREAQYF. The CDR3 nucleotides read TGTGCCAGCAGCCAAGATGTAGCGGGAGGACGGGAGGCCCAGTACTTC.

This clonotype was detected only a few times. The chain has TRBV2 and TRBJ2-1, with D maybe TRBD2 (6 bases). Germline loops: CDR1 SNHLY, CDR2 FYNNEI. Trimming cost V 6 bases and J 0 bases, with 21 bases left between them. The CDR3 length is 18 residues. CDR3 coding DNA: TGTGCCAGCAGGCCTCGTGGGAGCGGGCCTAGCTCCTACAATGAGCAGTTCTTC. Residues: CASRPRGSGPSSYNEQFF.

As for this clonotype: A much bigger clone sits one base away, suggesting this may be a read error. The chain recombines TRBV6-5 with TRBJ1-5; possible D gene TRBD1, 5 bases. The length of the CDR3 is 13 residues. The germline gives CDR1 MNHEY, CDR2 SVGAGI. The CDR3 protein is CAGSRQSNQPQHF. CDR3 coding DNA: TGTGCCGGCAGCCGACAGAGCAATCAGCCCCAGCATTTT.

At least ten counts were recorded for this clonotype. The CDR3 reads CSARIAGGSDTQYF. The CDR3 DNA reads TGCAGTGCTAGAATAGCGGGGGGTTCTGATACGCAGTATTTT. The chain employs TRBV20-1 and TRBJ2-3; 10 bases fit TRBD2. The CDR3 consists of 14 residues. Germline assignment: CDR1 DFQATT and CDR2 SNEGSKA (reference sequence). V lost 2 bases and J lost 6; bases outside the gene matches: 5.

A few counts support this clonotype. The chain combines TRBV12-3 or TRBV12-4 with TRBJ1-4; D is uncertain. This CDR3 spans 15 amino acids. The V gene lost 7 bases and the J gene lost 2 bases, with 14 bases spanning the gap. The CDR3: CASTAEGHTNEKLFF. CDR3 sequence (DNA): TGTGCCAGCACCGCCGAGGGTCACACTAATGAAAAACTGTTTTTT.

This clonotype was observed many times. The chain couples TRBV18 to TRBJ2-7, with 10 bases matching TRBD1. The CDR3 has 15 amino acids. Germline CDR1 is KGHSH and CDR2 is LQKENI. After removal of 6 bases from V and 5 bases from J, the junction contained 10 bases not matched to a gene. CDR3 sequence reads: CASSSEGTGVNEQYF. CDR3 nucleotides: TGTGCCAGCTCCTCGGAGGGGACAGGGGTGAACGAGCAGTACTTC.

A few counts support this clonotype. The V gene is TRBV28, the J gene TRBJ1-2, with D possibly TRBD1 on 5 matching bases. The germline V and J ends were trimmed by 7 bases and 4 bases, with 16 bases remaining between them. The germline V gene encodes CDR1 MDHEN and CDR2 SYDVKM. The CDR3 has 14 residues. In nucleotides, the CDR3 is TGTGCCAGCACTGGGGGGGGACCCTCCTATGGCTACACCTTC. Protein product: CASTGGGPSYGYTF.

This clonotype was counted a few times. The V call is TRBV3-1, the J call TRBJ2-1; D is undetermined. Germline lookup yields CDR1 LGHDT and CDR2 YNNKEL (reference sequence). This CDR3 is 16 amino acids long. The ends were cut back, 3 bases at V and 6 bases at J, with 18 bases in the middle. CDR3 sequence reads: CASSQPLGPMGNEQFF. The CDR3 coding sequence is TGTGCCAGCAGCCAGCCCTTAGGACCTATGGGCAATGAGCAGTTCTTC.

A word on this clonotype: This clone may be a read error of a much larger clone one base away. This chain connects TRBV29-1 to TRBJ2-7, with 9 bases fitting TRBD2. The CDR3 totals 14 residues. Germline-derived CDR1 and CDR2 are SQVTM and ANQGSEA. Losses at the gene ends were 6 bases for V and 7 bases for J; bases not matched to a gene: 13. CDR3: CSVAGASGAWEQYF. The CDR3, as DNA: TGCAGCGTGGCCGGGGCTAGCGGGGCCTGGGAGCAGTACTTC.

A word on this clonotype: This could be a read error, since a much larger clone is one nucleotide away. The rearrangement links TRBV27 to TRBJ2-7, with a possible D match to TRBD2 (7 bases). Gene TRBJ2-5 matches the end of the DNA better, so the J call may be wrong. The CDR3 is made up of 14 amino acids. Germline assignment: CDR1 MNHEY and CDR2 SMNVEV (reference sequence). The CDR3 region has the DNA TGTGCCGGCACCTCTACGGGGGGCACAGAGACCCAGTACTTC. Translating gives CAGTSTGGTETQYF.

The chain is built from TRBV20-1 and TRBJ2-7; a weak D match, TRBD1 (5 bases). Germline V lookup: CDR1 DFQATT, CDR2 SNEGSKA (reference sequence). CDR3 length: 14 amino acids. Trimming took off 0 bases at V and 2 bases at J, with 11 bases between the two ends. CDR3 in DNA: TGCAGTGCTAGAGATAGGGCAGGGACCTACGAGCAGTACTTC. Protein sequence: CSARDRAGTYEQYF.

The CDR3 DNA is TGTGCCAGCAGCCCAGGAGAGGACTACGAGCAGTACTTC. Translated, it gives CASSPGEDYEQYF. The rearrangement joins TRBV3-1 to TRBJ2-7; D is ambiguous. The ends were cut back, 4 bases at V and 3 bases at J, with 10 bases in the middle. The CDR3 is made up of 13 amino acids. CDR1 and CDR2 from the germline V gene are LGHDT and YNNKEL (reference sequence).

This clonotype was picked up many times. The rearrangement joins TRBV28 to TRBJ2-1; tentatively, D is TRBD2 (7 bases). CDR1 MDHEN and CDR2 SYDVKM come from the germline V gene. With 8 bases removed from V and 0 bases from J, the gap between germline ends came to 20 bases. The CDR3 contains 17 residues. In DNA form, the CDR3 reads TGTGCCAGCCTAAATGGGGGGGCTATGAGCTCCTACAATGAGCAGTTCTTC. It codes for CASLNGGAMSSYNEQFF.

The rearrangement links TRBV5-1 to TRBJ2-7; D is ambiguous. The CDR3 spans 15 residues. Germline assignment: CDR1 SGHRS and CDR2 YFSETQ. Trimming took 3 bases from V and 2 from J, leaving 15 bases between them. The CDR3 protein is CASSSLDLNPYEQYF. CDR3 in DNA: TGCGCCAGCAGCTCTCTGGACCTTAACCCCTACGAGCAGTACTTC.

The gene calls are TRBV29-1 and TRBJ1-2; D unclear. The CDR3 is 14 residues long. Trimming took 0 bases from V and 2 from J, leaving 10 bases between them. Germline-derived CDR1 and CDR2 are SQVTM and ANQGSEA. The CDR3 DNA reads TGCAGCGTTGAAGATGGTTTAGGGAACTATGGCTACACCTTC. Translated: CSVEDGLGNYGYTF.

This clonotype was recorded many times. V gene TRBV7-2 combines with J gene TRBJ1-2; TRBD1 agrees at 11 bases. Losses at the gene ends were 3 bases for V and 8 bases for J; bases not matched to a gene: 2. Germline CDR1 and CDR2: SGHTA and FQGNSA. The CDR3 extends over 13 amino acids. CDR3: CASSFGTGGGYTF. The CDR3, as DNA: TGTGCCAGCAGCTTCGGGACAGGGGGAGGCTACACCTTC. The complete variable domain, with remaining parts taken from reference TRBV7-2 and TRBJ1-2, reads GAGVSQSPSNKVTEKGKDVELRCDPISGHTALYWYRQSLGQGLEFLIYFQGNSAPDKSGLPSDRFSAERTGGSVSTLTIQRTQQEDSAVYLCASSFGTGGGYTFGSGTRLTVV.

The V gene is TRBV5-8, the J gene TRBJ1-5; possible D gene TRBD1, 5 bases. The CDR3 length is 15 residues. V gave up 3 bases and J gave up 10 bases, with 20 bases separating them. Germline assignment: CDR1 SGHTS and CDR2 YDEGEE. CDR3 nucleotides: TGTGCCAGCAGCTCAGGGTTACAGGCGTTCGAACCCCAGCATTTT. Protein: CASSSGLQAFEPQHF.

This clonotype was detected a few times. J is TRBJ1-1 and V is TRBV12-3 or TRBV12-4; D may be TRBD1 (5 bases). This CDR3 has 16 amino acids. The V end lost 6 bases, the J end lost 5 bases, and 22 bases lay between the germline ends. The chain's CDR3 is CASSFWVGGMDTEAFF. The DNA for the CDR3 is TGTGCCAGCAGCTTCTGGGTGGGGGGGATGGATACTGAAGCTTTCTTT.

The V call is TRBV14, the J call TRBJ2-1; a possible D gene is TRBD2 (5 bases). The CDR3 totals 17 residues. With 1 base removed from V and 5 bases from J, the gap between germline ends came to 18 bases. The germline CDR1 and CDR2 sequences are SGHDN and FVKESK. The DNA for the CDR3 is TGTGCCAGCAGCCAAGGAAATCACCCGGGATCTGACAATGAGCAGTTCTTC. This gives the protein CASSQGNHPGSDNEQFF.

The chain has TRBV7-2 and TRBJ2-5; D ambiguous. Looked up from germline, CDR1 is SGHTA and CDR2 is FQGNSA. Trimming left V 0 bases short and J 7 bases short, with 3 bases between. This CDR3 region has 11 residues. The CDR3 loop reads CASSLAWTQYF. CDR3 DNA sequence: TGTGCCAGCAGCTTAGCATGGACCCAGTACTTC. The full variable domain, rest sourced from reference TRBV7-2 and TRBJ2-5, is GAGVSQSPSNKVTEKGKDVELRCDPISGHTALYWYRQSLGQGLEFLIYFQGNSAPDKSGLPSDRFSAERTGGSVSTLTIQRTQQEDSAVYLCASSLAWTQYFGPGTRLLVL.

The rearrangement uses TRBV29-1 and TRBJ1-4; possible D gene TRBD1, 5 bases. Per germline, CDR1 SQVTM and CDR2 ANQGSEA. V dropped 5 bases and J dropped 5 bases, with 12 bases sitting between them. The CDR3 covers 13 residues. CDR3 residues: CSVLRGPNEKLFF. In DNA form, the CDR3 reads TGCAGCGTTCTGAGGGGCCCGAATGAAAAACTGTTTTTT.

The CDR3 reads CASSLAPDAGGYTF. The CDR3 nucleotides are TGTGCCAGCAGCTTAGCGCCCGATGCGGGGGGCTACACCTTC. The chain uses TRBV7-6 and TRBJ1-2; D is uncertain. Trimming stripped 0 bases from V and 8 bases from J, with 13 bases between. Per germline, CDR1 SGHVS and CDR2 FNYEAQ. This CDR3 comprises 14 residues.

V usage is TRBV28 and J usage is TRBJ1-2, with a weak D call TRBD1 (6 bases). V gave up 5 bases and J gave up 7 bases, with 17 bases separating them. The CDR3 length is 14 residues. Germline V gene data show CDR1 as MDHEN and CDR2 as SYDVKM. CDR3 bases: TGTGCCAGCAGTGACAGGAAGATAGACCCTGGCTACACCTTC. It translates to CASSDRKIDPGYTF.

Ten or more counts support this clonotype. The chain uses TRBV6-1 and TRBJ2-7; weak D call: TRBD1 (5 bases). Germline V gene sequence: CDR1 MNHNS, CDR2 SASEGT. The CDR3 is 14 amino acids. The V end was cut by 6 bases, the J end by 1 base, with 13 bases between. As DNA, the CDR3 is TGTGCCAGCAGCCCCAGACAGCTATCCTACGAGCAGTACTTC. This translates into CASSPRQLSYEQYF.

This clonotype was recorded at least ten times. This sequence joins TRBV15 and TRBJ2-5; tentatively, D is TRBD1 (5 bases). There are 13 residues in the CDR3. From germline, CDR1 is LNHNV and CDR2 YYDKDF (reference sequence). With 5 bases removed from V and 3 bases from J, the gap between germline ends came to 10 bases. In DNA, the CDR3 is TGTGCCACCAGCTTGCGCAGGGAAGAGACCCAGTACTTC. It is translated as CATSLRREETQYF.

This clonotype was found many times. The chain uses TRBV7-2 and TRBJ2-5; 7 bases match TRBD1. Looked up from germline, CDR1 is SGHTA and CDR2 is FQGNSA. The CDR3 covers 16 residues. V lost 4 bases and J lost 0; bases outside the gene matches: 8. The CDR3 nucleotides read TGTGCCAGCAGCTCACCCCGGGACAGAGACCAAGAGACCCAGTACTTC. Its protein is CASSSPRDRDQETQYF.

This sequence joins TRBV11-2 and TRBJ2-3, with 9 positions matching TRBD2. This CDR3 region has 17 residues. V shed 6 bases and J 4 bases; nucleotides not matched to a gene: 14. Germline CDR1 is SGHAT and CDR2 is FQNNGV. CDR3 sequence (DNA): TGTGCCAGCAGACCCTTCCTAGCGGGAAAAAGCGCAGATACGCAGTATTTT. As protein: CASRPFLAGKSADTQYF. Complete variable domain (other parts from reference TRBV11-2 and TRBJ2-3): EAGVAQSPRYKIIEKRQSVAFWCNPISGHATLYWYQQILGQGPKLLIQFQNNGVVDDSQLPKDRFSAERLKGVDSTLKIQPAKLEDSAVYLCASRPFLAGKSADTQYFGPGTRLTVL.

Note on this clonotype: An end of the junction does not agree with germline; a read error may underlie this. V and J are TRBV29-1 and TRBJ1-5; weak D call: TRBD1 (6 bases). CDR1 and CDR2 (germline): SQVTM, ANQGSEA. There are 13 residues in the CDR3. CDR3 residues: CSVGAGALQPQHF. For the CDR3, the DNA is TGCAGTGTTGGTGCAGGGGCGTTGCAGCCCCAGCATTTT.